These 3 T cell receptor beta chains were sequenced from one sample in a study of control samples from healthy donors and cancer patients. TCRdb's copy holds only in-frame clones and misses some; the assay was immunoSEQ multiplex PCR. This sample has about 98,000 clones, with 79% found just once. Sample: blood. These receptors originate from a woman in her thirties in good health.

This clone was counted between two and nine times. The V and J genes are TRBV30 and TRBJ2-5; D call uncertain. This CDR3 has 12 residues. Between the trimmed V and J ends, which lost 3 bases and 3 bases, there was a span of 8 bases. From germline, CDR1 is GTSNPN and CDR2 SVGIG (reference sequence). CDR3 sequence: CAWRGGEETQYF. The CDR3 DNA reads TGTGCCTGGAGGGGCGGAGAAGAGACCCAGTACTTC.

The chain employs TRBV11-2 and TRBJ1-2; D may be TRBD1 (5 bases). The V end lost 5 bases, the J end lost 8 bases, and 18 bases lay between the germline ends. CDR3 length equals 14 residues. Germline V gene data show CDR1 as SGHAT and CDR2 as FQNNGV. This chain's CDR3 is CASSHGRRVGGYTF. CDR3 sequence (DNA): TGTGCCAGCAGCCACGGGCGCAGGGTTGGCGGCTACACCTTC.

The chain uses TRBV2 and TRBJ1-5; 10 positions match TRBD1. The germline CDR1 and CDR2 sequences are SNHLY and FYNNEI. With 6 bases clipped from V and 5 bases from J, the junction kept 4 bases outside the gene matches. The CDR3 is 14 residues long. CDR3 residues: CASRADRGHQPQHF. CDR3 sequence (DNA): TGTGCCAGCAGAGCCGACAGGGGGCATCAGCCCCAGCATTTT.